This T cell receptor (beta chain) was sequenced in a study of identical twins' blood T cells. The germline CDR1 and CDR2 sequences are MGHDK and SYGVNS. Trimming removed 8 bases at V and 2 bases at J, with 16 bases between. The CDR3 spans 16 residues. This clonotype was seen only a few times. Its cognate antigen is unknown. The donors were healthy female monozygous twins, three pairs in total. Likely shared infections and vaccines: all three twin pairs were reared together. Study-wide findings and caveats: Each donor's most abundant TCRbeta clonotypes shared more CDR3 sequences with her twin than unrelated donors. Shared environment remains a possible cause of twin similarity.

TCRdb used MiXCR to reprocess the 5' RACE reads, holding one entry per CDR3 protein. Of roughly 380,000 distinct CDR3 sequences in the sample, about 28% were seen once. This sequence joins TRBV25-1 and TRBJ1-6, with D possibly being TRBD1 (6 bases). The sequenced sample consisted of PBMCs. The receptor was derived from a woman aged 18-49 years in good health. The CDR3 here is CASGRGGDAYNSPLHF. CDR3 coding DNA: TGTGCCAGCGGACGAGGGGGGGACGCCTATAATTCACCCCTCCACTTT.